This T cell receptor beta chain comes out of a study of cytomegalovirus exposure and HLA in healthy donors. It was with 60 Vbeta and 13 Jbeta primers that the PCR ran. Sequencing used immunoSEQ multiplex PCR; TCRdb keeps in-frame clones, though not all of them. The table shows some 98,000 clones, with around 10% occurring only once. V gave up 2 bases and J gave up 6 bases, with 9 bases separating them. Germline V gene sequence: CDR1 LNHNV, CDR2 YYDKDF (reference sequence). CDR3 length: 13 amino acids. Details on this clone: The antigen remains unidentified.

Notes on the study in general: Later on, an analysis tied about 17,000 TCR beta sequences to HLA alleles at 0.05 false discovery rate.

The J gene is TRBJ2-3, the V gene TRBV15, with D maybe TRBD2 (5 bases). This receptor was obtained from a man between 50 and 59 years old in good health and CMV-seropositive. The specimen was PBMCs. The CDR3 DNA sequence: TGTGCCACCAGCAGATCCTCGGGGGATACGCAGTATTTT. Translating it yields CATSRSSGDTQYF.